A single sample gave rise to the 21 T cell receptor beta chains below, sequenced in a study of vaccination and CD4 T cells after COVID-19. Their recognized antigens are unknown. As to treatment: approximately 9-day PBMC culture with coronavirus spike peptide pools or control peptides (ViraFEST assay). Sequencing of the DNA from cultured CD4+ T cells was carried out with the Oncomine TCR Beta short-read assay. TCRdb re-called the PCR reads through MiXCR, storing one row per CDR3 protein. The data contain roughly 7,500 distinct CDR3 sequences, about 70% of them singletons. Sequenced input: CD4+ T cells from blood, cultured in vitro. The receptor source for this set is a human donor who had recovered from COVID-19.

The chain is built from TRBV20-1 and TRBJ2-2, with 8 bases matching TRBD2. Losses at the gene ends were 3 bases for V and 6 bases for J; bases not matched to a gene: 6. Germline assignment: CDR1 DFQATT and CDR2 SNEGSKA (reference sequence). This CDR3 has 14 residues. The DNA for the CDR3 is TGCAGTGCTAGGAGTAGCGGGGTAGCCGGGGAGCTGTTTTTT. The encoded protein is CSARSSGVAGELFF.

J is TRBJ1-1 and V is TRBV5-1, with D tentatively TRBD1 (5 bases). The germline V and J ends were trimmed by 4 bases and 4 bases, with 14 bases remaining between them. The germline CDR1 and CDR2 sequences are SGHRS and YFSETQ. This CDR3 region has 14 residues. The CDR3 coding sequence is TGCGCCAGCAGCATGGCTGGGGGGTTCACTGAAGCTTTCTTT. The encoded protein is CASSMAGGFTEAFF.

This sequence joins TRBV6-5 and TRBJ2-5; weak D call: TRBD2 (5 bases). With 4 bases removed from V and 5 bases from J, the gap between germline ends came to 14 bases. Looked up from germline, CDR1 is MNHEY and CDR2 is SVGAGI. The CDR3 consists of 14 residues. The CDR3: CASSLALSVETQYF. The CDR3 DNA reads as TGTGCCAGCAGTTTAGCCCTTAGCGTGGAGACCCAGTACTTC.

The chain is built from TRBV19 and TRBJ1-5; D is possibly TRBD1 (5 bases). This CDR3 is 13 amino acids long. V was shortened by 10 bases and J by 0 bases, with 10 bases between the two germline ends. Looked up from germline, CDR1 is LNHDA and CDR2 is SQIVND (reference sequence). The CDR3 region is CATGTYSNQPQHF. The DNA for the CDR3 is TGTGCCACCGGGACCTATAGCAATCAGCCCCAGCATTTT.

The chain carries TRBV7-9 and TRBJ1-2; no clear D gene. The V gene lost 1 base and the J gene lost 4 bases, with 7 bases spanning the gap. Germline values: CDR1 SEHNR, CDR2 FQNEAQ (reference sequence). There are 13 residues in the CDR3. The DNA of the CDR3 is TGTGCCAGCAGCTTAGACAGTTTCTATGGCTACACCTTC. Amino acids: CASSLDSFYGYTF.

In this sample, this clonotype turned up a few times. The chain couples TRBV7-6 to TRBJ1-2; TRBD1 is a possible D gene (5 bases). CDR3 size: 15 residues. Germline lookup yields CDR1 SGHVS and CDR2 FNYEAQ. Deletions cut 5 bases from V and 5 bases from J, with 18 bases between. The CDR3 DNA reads TGTGCCAGCAGCCGTTTCGGGACGGCCGGGTATGGCTACACCTTC. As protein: CASSRFGTAGYGYTF. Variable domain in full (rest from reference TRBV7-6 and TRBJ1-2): GAGVSQSPRYKVTKRGQDVALRCDPISGHVSLYWYRQALGQGPEFLTYFNYEAQQDKSGLPNDRFSAERPEGSISTLTIQRTEQRDSAMYRCASSRFGTAGYGYTFGSGTRLTVV.

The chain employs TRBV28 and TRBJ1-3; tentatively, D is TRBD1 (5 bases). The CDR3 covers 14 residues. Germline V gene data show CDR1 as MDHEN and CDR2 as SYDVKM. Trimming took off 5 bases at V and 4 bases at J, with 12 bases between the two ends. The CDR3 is CASSGRVSGNTIYF. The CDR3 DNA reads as TGTGCCAGCAGTGGCAGGGTGAGCGGAAACACCATATATTTT.

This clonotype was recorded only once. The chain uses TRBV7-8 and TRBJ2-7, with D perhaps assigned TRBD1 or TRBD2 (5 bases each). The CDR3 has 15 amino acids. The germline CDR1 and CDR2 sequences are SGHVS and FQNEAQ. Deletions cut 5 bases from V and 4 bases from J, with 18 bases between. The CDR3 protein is CASSPPSGRGYEQYF. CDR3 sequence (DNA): TGTGCCAGCAGCCCGCCGTCGGGACGAGGGTACGAGCAGTACTTC.

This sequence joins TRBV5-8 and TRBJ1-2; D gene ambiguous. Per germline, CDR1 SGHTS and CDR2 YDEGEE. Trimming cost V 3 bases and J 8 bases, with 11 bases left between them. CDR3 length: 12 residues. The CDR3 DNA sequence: TGTGCCAGCAGCTATCGATTGTGGGGCTACACCTTC. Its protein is CASSYRLWGYTF.

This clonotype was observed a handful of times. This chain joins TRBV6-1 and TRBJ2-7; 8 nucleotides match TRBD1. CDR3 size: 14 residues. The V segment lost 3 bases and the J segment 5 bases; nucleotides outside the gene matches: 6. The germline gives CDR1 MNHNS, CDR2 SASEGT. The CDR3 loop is CASSDRGRGDEQYF. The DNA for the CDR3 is TGTGCCAGCAGTGACAGGGGGCGAGGCGACGAGCAGTACTTC.

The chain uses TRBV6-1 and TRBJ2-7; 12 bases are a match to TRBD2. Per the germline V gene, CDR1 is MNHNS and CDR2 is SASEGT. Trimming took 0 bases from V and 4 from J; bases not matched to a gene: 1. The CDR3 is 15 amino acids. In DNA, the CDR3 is TGTGCCAGCAGTGAAGCGGGGACTAGCGGGTACGAGCAGTACTTC. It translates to CASSEAGTSGYEQYF.

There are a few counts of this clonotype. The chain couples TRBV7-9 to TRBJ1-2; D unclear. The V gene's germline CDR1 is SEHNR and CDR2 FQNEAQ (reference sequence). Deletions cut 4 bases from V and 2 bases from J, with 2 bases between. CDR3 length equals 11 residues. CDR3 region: CASSWNYGYTF. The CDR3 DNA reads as TGTGCCAGCAGCTGGAACTATGGCTACACCTTC.

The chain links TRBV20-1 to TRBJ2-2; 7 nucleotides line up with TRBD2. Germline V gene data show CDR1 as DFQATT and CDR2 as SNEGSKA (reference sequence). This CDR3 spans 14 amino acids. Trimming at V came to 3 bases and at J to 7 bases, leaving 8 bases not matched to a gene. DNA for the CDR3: TGCAGTGCTAGCCGGGGGGTTCGAGGCGGGGAGCTGTTTTTT. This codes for CSASRGVRGGELFF.

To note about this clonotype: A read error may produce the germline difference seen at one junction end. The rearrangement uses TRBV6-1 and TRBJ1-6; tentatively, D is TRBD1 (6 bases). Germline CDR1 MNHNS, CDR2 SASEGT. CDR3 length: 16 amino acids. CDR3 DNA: TGTGCCATCAGTCCTTCTACGGGCACAGGGAGATCACCCCTCCACTTT. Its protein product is CAISPSTGTGRSPLHF.

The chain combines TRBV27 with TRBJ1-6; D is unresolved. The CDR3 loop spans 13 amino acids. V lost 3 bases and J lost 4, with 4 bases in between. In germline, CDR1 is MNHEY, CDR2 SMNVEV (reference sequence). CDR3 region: CASSLGYNSPLHF. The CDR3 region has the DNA TGTGCCAGCAGTTTGGGGTATAATTCACCCCTCCACTTT.

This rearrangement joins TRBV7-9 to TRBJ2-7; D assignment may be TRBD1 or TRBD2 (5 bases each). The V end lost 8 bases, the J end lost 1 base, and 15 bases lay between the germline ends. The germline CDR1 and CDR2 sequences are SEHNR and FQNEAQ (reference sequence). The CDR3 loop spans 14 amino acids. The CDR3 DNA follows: TGTGCCAGCGGACGGGAACAGGTATCCTACGAGCAGTACTTC. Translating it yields CASGREQVSYEQYF.

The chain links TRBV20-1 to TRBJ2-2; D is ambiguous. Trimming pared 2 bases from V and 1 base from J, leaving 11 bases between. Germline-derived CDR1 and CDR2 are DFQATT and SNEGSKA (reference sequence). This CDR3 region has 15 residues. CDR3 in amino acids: CSARQQTRNTGELFF. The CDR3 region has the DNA TGCAGTGCTAGACAACAGACACGGAACACCGGGGAGCTGTTTTTT.

CDR3 sequence reads: CASSPGGKQETQYF. CDR3 DNA sequence: TGTGCCAGCAGCCCGGGGGGGAAGCAAGAGACCCAGTACTTC. J is TRBJ2-5 and V is TRBV7-2, with 8 bases matching TRBD2. CDR3 length equals 14 residues. CDR1 SGHTA and CDR2 FQGNSA come from the germline V gene. After removal of 5 bases from V and 2 bases from J, the junction contained 4 bases not matched to a gene.

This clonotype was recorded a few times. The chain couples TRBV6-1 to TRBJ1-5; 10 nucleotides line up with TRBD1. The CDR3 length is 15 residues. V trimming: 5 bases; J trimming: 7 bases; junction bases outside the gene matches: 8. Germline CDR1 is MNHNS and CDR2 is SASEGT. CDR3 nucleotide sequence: TGTGCCAGCAGTCCCGCTGGACAGGGGGGACAGCCCCAGCATTTT. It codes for CASSPAGQGGQPQHF.

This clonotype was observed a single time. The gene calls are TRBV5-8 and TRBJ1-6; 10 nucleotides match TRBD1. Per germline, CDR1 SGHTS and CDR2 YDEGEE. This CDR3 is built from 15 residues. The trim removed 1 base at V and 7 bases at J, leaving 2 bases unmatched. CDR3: CASSLPGQGNSPLHF. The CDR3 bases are TGTGCCAGCAGCTTGCCGGGACAGGGGAATTCACCCCTCCACTTT.

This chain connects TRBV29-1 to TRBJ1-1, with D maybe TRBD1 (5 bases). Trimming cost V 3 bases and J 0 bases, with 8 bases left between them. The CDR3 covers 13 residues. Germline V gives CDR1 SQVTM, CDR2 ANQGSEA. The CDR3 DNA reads TGCAGCGTTGAGGGCAGGGTGAACACTGAAGCTTTCTTT. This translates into CSVEGRVNTEAFF.